The sequence of this T cell receptor (beta chain) was determined in a study of blood T cells in healthy people across ages. Across the whole study: Template switching captured about one barcoded beta molecule per two T cells.

On this clonotype: What it binds is not known.

For the second PCR, which ran for about 7 to 12 cycles, a sample-barcoded 5' primer and a J-beta primer mix were used. Every cDNA molecule bore a tag from a template-switch adaptor containing 12 random nucleotides. TCRdb re-analysed the 5' RACE reads in MiXCR, keeping a single row per CDR3 protein. Here the sample spans 1.5 million or so distinct CDR3 sequences, roughly two fifths being singletons. With V trimmed by 0 bases and J by 7 bases, 11 bases remained unmatched. The CDR3 runs to 17 residues. Germline V gives CDR1 SGHTA, CDR2 FQGTGA. Whole-study results and caveats: No conclusive comparison of naive versus antigen-experienced cells was possible with unsorted PBMCs.

The TCR sequence derives from a woman aged 18-30 years in good health. The chain carries TRBV7-3 and TRBJ2-1; 8 positions match TRBD2. What was sequenced was blood. CDR3 DNA sequence: TGTGCCAGCAGCTTAACGGGTAAAGCTAGCGGGCCTAATGAGCAGTTCTTC. Translated, it gives CASSLTGKASGPNEQFF.